Below, 24 T cell receptor beta chains from the same sample are listed, as sequenced in a study of T cell responses to AZD1222 COVID-19 vaccine. Sequencing was performed with immunoSEQ multiplex PCR; in TCRdb, only in-frame clones are kept and a portion is missing. This table holds approximately 130,000 clones, 80% to 90% found once. The specimen comprised peripheral blood, sampled 28 days after the second AZD1222 dose. The receptor set was obtained from an adult who received the AZD1222 COVID-19 vaccine.

The chain recombines TRBV11-2 with TRBJ2-3; D gene unclear. CDR3 size: 14 residues. Germline V CDR1 and CDR2: SGHAT, FQNNGV. Between the trimmed V and J ends, which lost 0 bases and 6 bases, there was a span of 10 bases. CDR3 residues: CASSLEWGADTQYF. The CDR3 DNA sequence: TGTGCCAGCAGCTTAGAGTGGGGTGCGGATACGCAGTATTTT. Based on the CDR3 plus reference TRBV11-2 and TRBJ2-3, the full variable domain is EAGVAQSPRYKIIEKRQSVAFWCNPISGHATLYWYQQILGQGPKLLIQFQNNGVVDDSQLPKDRFSAERLKGVDSTLKIQPAKLEDSAVYLCASSLEWGADTQYFGPGTRLTVL.

V gene TRBV10-1 combines with J gene TRBJ2-1, with TRBD1 identical over 7 bases. This CDR3 is 14 amino acids long. With V trimmed by 6 bases and J by 8 bases, 10 bases remained unmatched. Germline values: CDR1 WNHNN, CDR2 SYGVQD (reference sequence). The CDR3 DNA sequence: TGCGCCAGCAGCCATCCGACAGGGTTTGATGAGCAGTTCTTC. It translates to CASSHPTGFDEQFF.

The chain combines TRBV27 with TRBJ2-7; D remains unclear. This CDR3 has 15 residues. The ends were cut back, 6 bases at V and 3 bases at J, with 18 bases in the middle. Per germline, CDR1 MNHEY and CDR2 SMNVEV (reference sequence). The CDR3: CASRPSMTTLYEQYF. The CDR3 DNA reads TGTGCCAGCAGACCCTCCATGACGACCCTCTACGAGCAGTACTTC.

This clone was seen a single time. The V and J genes are TRBV7-2 and TRBJ1-1; D call uncertain. The CDR3 contains 13 residues. Deletions cut 4 bases from V and 5 bases from J, with 11 bases between. Germline assignment: CDR1 SGHTA and CDR2 FQGNSA. Here the CDR3 DNA reads TGTGCCAGCAGCTCGCCGAGGGCAACTGAAGCTTTCTTT. It is translated as CASSSPRATEAFF. Looking up the rest from reference TRBV7-2 and TRBJ1-1 gives the full variable domain: GAGVSQSPSNKVTEKGKDVELRCDPISGHTALYWYRQSLGQGLEFLIYFQGNSAPDKSGLPSDRFSAERTGGSVSTLTIQRTQQEDSAVYLCASSSPRATEAFFGQGTRLTVV.

This clone was detected only once. V usage is TRBV6-5 and J usage is TRBJ2-5, with D possibly matching TRBD2 (6 bases). This CDR3 has 14 amino acids. Deletions cut 2 bases from V and 5 bases from J, with 12 bases between. Germline values: CDR1 MNHEY, CDR2 SVGAGI. CDR3 bases: TGTGCCAGCAGTTACGGAGGGGTGGGCGAGACCCAGTACTTC. As protein: CASSYGGVGETQYF.

V and J are TRBV7-9 and TRBJ1-3; a possible D gene is TRBD1 (6 bases). Looked up from germline, CDR1 is SEHNR and CDR2 is FQNEAQ (reference sequence). Trimming stripped 5 bases from V and 4 bases from J, with 9 bases between. This CDR3 comprises 13 residues. CDR3 bases: TGTGCCAGCAGCCCCAGGGGAGGAAACACCATATATTTT. Protein product: CASSPRGGNTIYF.

This chain uses TRBV6-5 with TRBJ1-1; unclear D gene. CDR3 length: 14 amino acids. CDR1 is MNHEY and CDR2 is SVGAGI in the germline V gene. V dropped 4 bases and J dropped 1 base, with 10 bases sitting between them. This CDR3 reads CASSSPPGNTEAFF. The CDR3 nucleotides are TGTGCCAGCAGTTCTCCCCCCGGGAACACTGAAGCTTTCTTT.

V usage is TRBV6-1 and J usage is TRBJ1-1; the D is unclear. This CDR3 is built from 11 residues. The germline V gene has CDR1 MNHNS and CDR2 SASEGT. With 0 bases removed from V and 7 bases from J, the gap between germline ends came to 3 bases. The chain's CDR3 is CASSEAVEAFF. For the CDR3, the DNA is TGTGCCAGCAGTGAAGCCGTTGAAGCTTTCTTT.

V and J are TRBV5-1 and TRBJ2-2; TRBD1 agrees at 7 bases. V trimming: 7 bases; J trimming: 0 bases; junction bases outside the gene matches: 6. The CDR3 length is 15 residues. Germline V lookup: CDR1 SGHRS, CDR2 YFSETQ. This chain's CDR3 is CASGGQDANTGELFF. In DNA form, the CDR3 reads TGCGCCAGCGGCGGACAGGACGCGAACACCGGGGAGCTGTTTTTT.

The chain employs TRBV6-6 and TRBJ2-7; unclear D gene. The CDR3 covers 14 residues. CDR1 and CDR2 (germline): MNHNY, SVGAGI (reference sequence). The V end was cut by 7 bases, the J end by 2 bases, with 15 bases between. The CDR3 nucleotides read TGTGCCAGCAAGCCTCCGAACACCGCCTACGAGCAGTACTTC. Amino acids: CASKPPNTAYEQYF.

The chain links TRBV18 to TRBJ2-1, with D perhaps given as TRBD1 or TRBD2 (6 bases each). The CDR3 contains 15 residues. Deletions cut 3 bases from V and 7 bases from J, with 16 bases between. Germline V gene sequence: CDR1 KGHSH, CDR2 LQKENI. The CDR3: CASSPRLERGNEQFF. The CDR3 nucleotides are TGTGCCAGCTCACCTCGACTAGAGAGGGGGAATGAGCAGTTCTTC.

This clone was recorded only once. The V and J genes are TRBV3-1 (or the pseudogene TRBV3-2) and TRBJ2-7; D may be TRBD1 (5 bases). Germline lookup yields CDR1 LGHDT and CDR2 YNNKEL (reference sequence). The CDR3 has 18 residues. V was shortened by 2 bases and J by 2 bases, with 22 bases between the two germline ends. CDR3 loop: CASSQRGETAIKPYEQYF. The DNA for the CDR3 is TGTGCCAGCAGCCAAAGGGGTGAGACAGCGATTAAACCCTACGAGCAGTACTTC.

The V and J genes are TRBV5-1 and TRBJ1-1; weak D call: TRBD1 (6 bases). V lost 4 bases, J lost 0 bases, and 16 bases lay in between. Germline CDR1 and CDR2: SGHRS and YFSETQ. The CDR3 spans 16 residues. The CDR3 DNA is TGCGCCAGCAGCGAGTACAGGGTGGGGATGAACACTGAAGCTTTCTTT. Translation gives CASSEYRVGMNTEAFF. The full variable domain, with the rest looked up from reference TRBV5-1 and TRBJ1-1, is KAGVTQTPRYLIKTRGQQVTLSCSPISGHRSVSWYQQTPGQGLQFLFEYFSETQRNKGNFPGRFSGRQFSNSRSEMNVSTLELGDSALYLCASSEYRVGMNTEAFFGQGTRLTVV.

The rearrangement links TRBV7-3 to TRBJ2-1; 9 bases are shared with TRBD1. The CDR3 spans 15 residues. The trim removed 0 bases at V and 6 bases at J, leaving 3 bases unmatched. The V gene's germline CDR1 is SGHTA and CDR2 FQGTGA. CDR3 bases: TGTGCCAGCAGCTTAACCGGGACAGGGTCCAATGAGCAGTTCTTC. Translation gives CASSLTGTGSNEQFF.

This chain joins TRBV7-3 and TRBJ1-1; D is possibly TRBD1 (5 bases). This CDR3 has 12 residues. The germline CDR1 and CDR2 sequences are SGHTA and FQGTGA. The V end was cut by 1 base, the J end by 6 bases, with 6 bases between. CDR3 region: CASSLRGAEAFF. CDR3 nucleotide sequence: TGTGCCAGCAGCTTAAGGGGGGCTGAAGCTTTCTTT.

This clone turned up a few times. The chain is built from TRBV1 and TRBJ2-1. TRBV1 is flagged as a pseudogene. The CDR3 totals 14 residues. DNA for the CDR3: TGCACCAGCAGCCCACCGGGACGCAACAATGAGCAGTTCTTC. This sequence encodes CTSSPPGRNNEQFF.

The rearrangement uses TRBV2 and TRBJ1-2; 9 nucleotides align to TRBD1. The CDR3 contains 16 residues. Unmatched junction bases numbered 11, after V lost 5 bases and J lost 4 bases. Germline assignment: CDR1 SNHLY and CDR2 FYNNEI. CDR3 bases: TGTGCCAGCAGTTCGGAACCGGGACAGGGATTCTATGGCTACACCTTC. Protein sequence: CASSSEPGQGFYGYTF. Supplemented by reference TRBV2 and TRBJ1-2, the full variable domain reads EPEVTQTPSHQVTQMGQEVILRCVPISNHLYFYWYRQILGQKVEFLVSFYNNEISEKSEIFDDQFSVERPDGSNFTLKIRSTKLEDSAMYFCASSSEPGQGFYGYTFGSGTRLTVV.

The V call is TRBV27, the J call TRBJ2-3; possible D gene TRBD2, 5 bases. The V gene lost 3 bases and the J gene lost 6 bases, with 13 bases spanning the gap. Germline lookup yields CDR1 MNHEY and CDR2 SMNVEV (reference sequence). The CDR3 covers 14 residues. The CDR3 here is CASSLREPGDTQYF. The CDR3 DNA is TGTGCCAGCAGTTTGAGGGAGCCGGGGGATACGCAGTATTTT.

This chain uses TRBV7-2 with TRBJ2-7; 8 bases match TRBD2. J gave up 2 bases and V 2 bases, and 5 bases lay outside the gene matches. In germline, CDR1 is SGHTA, CDR2 FQGNSA. The CDR3 is made up of 15 amino acids. CDR3 in amino acids: CASSLLREATYEQYF. DNA of the CDR3: TGTGCCAGCAGCTTATTGCGGGAGGCAACCTACGAGCAGTACTTC.

Note on this clone: Other DNA sequences from this sample encode an identical CDR3 as well. The rearrangement links TRBV2 to TRBJ1-2; no firm D call. This CDR3 has 13 amino acids. The V gene's germline CDR1 is SNHLY and CDR2 FYNNEI. V lost 1 base to trimming and J lost 4 bases, with 7 bases between them. CDR3 nucleotide sequence: TGTGCCAGCAGTGAAGGCGGGTTCTATGGCTACACCTTC. Its protein is CASSEGGFYGYTF.

This chain uses TRBV2 with TRBJ1-1, with 8 bases lining up with TRBD1. The germline CDR1 and CDR2 sequences are SNHLY and FYNNEI. This CDR3 contains 15 residues. The junction had 7 bases not matched to a gene; V was cut back by 6 bases and J by 1 base. The CDR3 protein is CASRRETGANTEAFF. The CDR3 DNA follows: TGTGCCAGCAGGCGCGAGACAGGGGCGAACACTGAAGCTTTCTTT.

The genes are TRBV4-1 and TRBJ1-3; no reliable D call. Trimming cost V 11 bases and J 0 bases, with 14 bases left between them. The CDR3 loop spans 14 amino acids. Germline loops: CDR1 MGHRA, CDR2 YSYEKL. CDR3 nucleotide sequence: TGCGCCGCGGGTTATGGAAGCTCTGGAAACACCATATATTTT. It encodes CAAGYGSSGNTIYF.

This chain links TRBV18 with TRBJ1-1; 10 bases map to TRBD1. CDR1 and CDR2 (germline): KGHSH, LQKENI. CDR3 length: 14 residues. Losses at the gene ends were 4 bases for V and 5 bases for J; bases not matched to a gene: 4. CDR3 in amino acids: CASSLGQGYTEAFF. The DNA for the CDR3 is TGTGCCAGCTCACTGGGACAGGGGTATACTGAAGCTTTCTTT.

This clone came up a few times. CDR3 amino acids: CASSPAGGSYNEQFF. CDR3 nucleotides: TGTGCCAGCAGCCCGGCGGGAGGGTCCTACAATGAGCAGTTCTTC. The J gene is TRBJ2-1, the V gene TRBV5-4, with 9 bases aligning to TRBD2. After removal of 4 bases from V and 1 base from J, the junction contained 3 bases not matched to a gene. Germline values: CDR1 SGHNT, CDR2 YYREEE (reference sequence). The CDR3 contains 15 residues.